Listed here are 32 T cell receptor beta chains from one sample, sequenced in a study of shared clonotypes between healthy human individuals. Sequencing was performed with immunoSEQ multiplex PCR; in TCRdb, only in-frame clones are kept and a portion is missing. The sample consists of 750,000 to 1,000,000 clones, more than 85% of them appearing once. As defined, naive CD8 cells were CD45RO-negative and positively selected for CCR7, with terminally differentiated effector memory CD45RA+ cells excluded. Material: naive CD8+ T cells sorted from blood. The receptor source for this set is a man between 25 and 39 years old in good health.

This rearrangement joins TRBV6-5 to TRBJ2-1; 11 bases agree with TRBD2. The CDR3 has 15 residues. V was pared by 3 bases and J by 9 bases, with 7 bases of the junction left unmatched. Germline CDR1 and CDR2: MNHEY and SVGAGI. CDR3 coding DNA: TGTGCCAGCAGTTATGGTAGCGGGAGGGCCAGTGAGCAGTTCTTC. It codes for CASSYGSGRASEQFF.

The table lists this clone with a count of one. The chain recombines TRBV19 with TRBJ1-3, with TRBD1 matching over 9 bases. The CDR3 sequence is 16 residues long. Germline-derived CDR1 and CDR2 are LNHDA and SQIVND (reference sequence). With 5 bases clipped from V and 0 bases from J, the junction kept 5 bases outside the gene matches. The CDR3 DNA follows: TGTGCCAGTAGTTCGACGACAGGGGGCTCTGGAAACACCATATATTTT. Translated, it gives CASSSTTGGSGNTIYF.

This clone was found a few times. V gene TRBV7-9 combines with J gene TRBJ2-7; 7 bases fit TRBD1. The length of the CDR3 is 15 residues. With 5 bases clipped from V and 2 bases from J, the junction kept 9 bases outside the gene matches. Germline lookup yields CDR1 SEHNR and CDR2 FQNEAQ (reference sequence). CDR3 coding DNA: TGTGCCAGCAGCCACCGGGACAGAAATACCTACGAGCAGTACTTC. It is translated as CASSHRDRNTYEQYF.

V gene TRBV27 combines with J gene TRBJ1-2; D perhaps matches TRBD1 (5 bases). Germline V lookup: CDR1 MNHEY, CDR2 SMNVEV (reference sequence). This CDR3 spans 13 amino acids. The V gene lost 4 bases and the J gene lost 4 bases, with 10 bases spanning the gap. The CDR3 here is CASSSGGIYGYTF. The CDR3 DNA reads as TGTGCCAGCAGTTCCGGGGGGATCTATGGCTACACCTTC.

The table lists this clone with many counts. CDR3 region: CASSQESGQGRNGELFF. DNA of the CDR3: TGCGCCAGCAGCCAAGAAAGTGGGCAGGGGAGGAACGGGGAGCTGTTTTTT. The genes are TRBV4-1 and TRBJ2-2; perhaps D is TRBD1 or TRBD2 (6 bases each). The germline V gene encodes CDR1 MGHRA and CDR2 YSYEKL. The CDR3 is made up of 17 amino acids. V was clipped by 0 bases and J by 7 bases, with 18 bases between them.

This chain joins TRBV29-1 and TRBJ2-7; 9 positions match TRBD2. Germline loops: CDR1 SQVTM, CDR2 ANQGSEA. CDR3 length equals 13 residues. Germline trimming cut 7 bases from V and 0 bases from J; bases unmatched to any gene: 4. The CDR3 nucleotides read TGCAGCGCCCGGACTAGCGACTCCTACGAGCAGTACTTC. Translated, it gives CSARTSDSYEQYF.

CDR3 bases: TGCGCCAGCAGCCAAGTCACAAACCTAGAAAAACTGTTTTTT. Protein sequence: CASSQVTNLEKLFF. The chain has TRBV4-1 and TRBJ1-4; D is uncertain. This CDR3 spans 14 amino acids. Trimming stripped 1 base from V and 8 bases from J, with 11 bases between. Germline V gene sequence: CDR1 MGHRA, CDR2 YSYEKL.

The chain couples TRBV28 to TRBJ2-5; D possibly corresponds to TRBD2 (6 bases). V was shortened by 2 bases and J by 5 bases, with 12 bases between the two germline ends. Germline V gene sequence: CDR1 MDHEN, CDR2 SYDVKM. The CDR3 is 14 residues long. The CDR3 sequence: CASSLQVGRETQYF. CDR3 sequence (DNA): TGTGCCAGCAGTTTACAAGTGGGGAGGGAGACCCAGTACTTC.

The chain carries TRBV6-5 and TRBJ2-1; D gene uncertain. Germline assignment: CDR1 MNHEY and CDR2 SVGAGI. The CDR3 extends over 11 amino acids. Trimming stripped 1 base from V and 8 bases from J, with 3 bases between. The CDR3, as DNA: TGTGCCAGCAGTTACTTGCATGAGCAGTTCTTC. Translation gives CASSYLHEQFF.

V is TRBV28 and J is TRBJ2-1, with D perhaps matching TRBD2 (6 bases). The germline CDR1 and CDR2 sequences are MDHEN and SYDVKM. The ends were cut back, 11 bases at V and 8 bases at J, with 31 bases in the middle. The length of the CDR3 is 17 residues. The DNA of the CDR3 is TGTGCCGAGAGGGGATTCCGGGAGATAACCGTTTGGGATGAGCAGTTCTTC. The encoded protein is CAERGFREITVWDEQFF.

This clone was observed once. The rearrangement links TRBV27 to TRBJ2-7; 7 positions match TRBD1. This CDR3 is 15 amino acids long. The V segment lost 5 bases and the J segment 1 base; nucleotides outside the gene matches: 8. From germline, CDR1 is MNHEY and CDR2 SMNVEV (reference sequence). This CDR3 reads CASSPFSRGSYEQYF. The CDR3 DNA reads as TGTGCCAGCAGTCCCTTCTCCAGGGGGTCCTACGAGCAGTACTTC.

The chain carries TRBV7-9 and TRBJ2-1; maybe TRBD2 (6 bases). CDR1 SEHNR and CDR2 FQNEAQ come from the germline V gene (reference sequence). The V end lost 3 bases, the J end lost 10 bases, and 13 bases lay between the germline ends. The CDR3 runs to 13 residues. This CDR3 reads CASSLVGGPEQFF. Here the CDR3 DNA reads TGTGCCAGCAGCTTGGTCGGGGGACCCGAGCAGTTCTTC.

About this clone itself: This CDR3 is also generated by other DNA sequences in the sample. The CDR3 spells CASSVDGSSSYEQYF. The DNA of the CDR3 is TGTGCCAGCAGCGTAGACGGCAGCAGCTCCTACGAGCAGTACTTC. The rearrangement uses TRBV9 and TRBJ2-7; D is uncertain. CDR3 length: 15 residues. Trimming shortened V by 0 bases and J by 0 bases, and 10 bases separated the two germline ends. Germline values: CDR1 SGDLS, CDR2 YYNGEE.

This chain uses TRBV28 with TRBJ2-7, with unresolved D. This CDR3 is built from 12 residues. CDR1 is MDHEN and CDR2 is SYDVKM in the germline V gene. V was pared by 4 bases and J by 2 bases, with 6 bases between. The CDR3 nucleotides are TGTGCCAGCAGTTCTCATACCTACGAGCAGTACTTC. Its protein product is CASSSHTYEQYF.

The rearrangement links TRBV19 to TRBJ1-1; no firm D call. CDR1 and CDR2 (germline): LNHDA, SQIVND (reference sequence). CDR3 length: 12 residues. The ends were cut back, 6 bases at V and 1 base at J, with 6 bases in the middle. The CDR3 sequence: CASRKGNTEAFF. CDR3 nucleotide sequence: TGTGCCAGTAGAAAGGGGAACACTGAAGCTTTCTTT.

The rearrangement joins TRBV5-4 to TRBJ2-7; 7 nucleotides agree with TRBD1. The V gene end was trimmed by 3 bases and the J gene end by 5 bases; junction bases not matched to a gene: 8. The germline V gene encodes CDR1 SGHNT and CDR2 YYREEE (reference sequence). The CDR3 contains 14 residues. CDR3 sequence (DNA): TGTGCCAGCAGCTCCCCGTCCGACAGGGACGAGCAGTACTTC. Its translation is CASSSPSDRDEQYF.

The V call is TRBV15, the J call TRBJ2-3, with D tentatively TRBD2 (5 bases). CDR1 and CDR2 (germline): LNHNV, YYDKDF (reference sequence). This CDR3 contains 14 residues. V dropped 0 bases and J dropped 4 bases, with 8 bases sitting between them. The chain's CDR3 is CATSREQRPDTQYF. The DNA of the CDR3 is TGTGCCACCAGCAGAGAACAGCGGCCAGATACGCAGTATTTT.

DNA of the CDR3: TGTGCCAGCAGGCTAGGGGTTACCGGGGAGCTGTTTTTT. Protein: CASRLGVTGELFF. The gene calls are TRBV7-8 and TRBJ2-2, with D perhaps TRBD1 (5 bases). The germline V gene has CDR1 SGHVS and CDR2 FQNEAQ. The CDR3 length is 13 residues. Trimming pared 6 bases from V and 5 bases from J, leaving 10 bases between.

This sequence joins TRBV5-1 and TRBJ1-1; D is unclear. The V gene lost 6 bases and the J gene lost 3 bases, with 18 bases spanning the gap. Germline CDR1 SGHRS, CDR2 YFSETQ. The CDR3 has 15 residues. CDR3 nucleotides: TGCGCCAGCAATGACCTCACGGCGGGCGACACTGAAGCTTTCTTT. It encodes CASNDLTAGDTEAFF.

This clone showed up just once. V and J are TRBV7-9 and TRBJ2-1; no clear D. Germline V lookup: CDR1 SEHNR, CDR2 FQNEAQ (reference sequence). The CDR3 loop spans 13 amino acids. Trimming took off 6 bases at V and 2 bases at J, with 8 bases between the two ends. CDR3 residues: CASRTTPYNEQFF. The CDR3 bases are TGTGCCAGCAGAACGACTCCCTACAATGAGCAGTTCTTC.

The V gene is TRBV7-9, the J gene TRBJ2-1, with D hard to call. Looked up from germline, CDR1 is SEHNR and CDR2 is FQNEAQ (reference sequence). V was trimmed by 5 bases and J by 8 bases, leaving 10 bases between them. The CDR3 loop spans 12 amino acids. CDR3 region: CASSLGYHEQFF. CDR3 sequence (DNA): TGTGCCAGCAGCCTTGGTTATCATGAGCAGTTCTTC.

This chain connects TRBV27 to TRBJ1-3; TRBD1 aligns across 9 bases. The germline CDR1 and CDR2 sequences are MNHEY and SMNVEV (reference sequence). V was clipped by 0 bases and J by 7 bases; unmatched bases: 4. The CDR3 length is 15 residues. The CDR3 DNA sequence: TGTGCCAGCAGTTTATCGGGACAGGGAATGAACACCATATATTTT. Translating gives CASSLSGQGMNTIYF.

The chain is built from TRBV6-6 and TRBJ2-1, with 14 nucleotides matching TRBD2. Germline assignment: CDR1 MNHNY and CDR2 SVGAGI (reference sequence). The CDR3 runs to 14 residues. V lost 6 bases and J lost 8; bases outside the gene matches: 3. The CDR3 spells CASSLTSGRDEQFF. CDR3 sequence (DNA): TGTGCCAGCAGCTTGACTAGCGGGAGGGATGAGCAGTTCTTC.

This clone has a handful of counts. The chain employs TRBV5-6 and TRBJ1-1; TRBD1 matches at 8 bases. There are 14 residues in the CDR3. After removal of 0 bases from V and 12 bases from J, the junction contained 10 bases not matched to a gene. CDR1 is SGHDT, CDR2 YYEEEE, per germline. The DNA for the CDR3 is TGTGCCAGCAGCTTGGTTGGGGCAGGGGGCGAAACTTTCTTT. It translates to CASSLVGAGGETFF.

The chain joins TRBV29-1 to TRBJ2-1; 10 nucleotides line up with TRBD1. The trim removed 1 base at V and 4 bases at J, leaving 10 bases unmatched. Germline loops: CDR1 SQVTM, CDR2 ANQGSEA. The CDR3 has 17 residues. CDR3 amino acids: CSVEGTGGSGAYNEQFF. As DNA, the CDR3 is TGCAGCGTTGAAGGGACAGGGGGTTCGGGAGCTTACAATGAGCAGTTCTTC.

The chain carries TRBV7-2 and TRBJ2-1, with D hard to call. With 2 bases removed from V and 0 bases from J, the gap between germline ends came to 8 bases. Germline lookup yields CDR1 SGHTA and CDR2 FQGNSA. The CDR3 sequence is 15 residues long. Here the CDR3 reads CASSLSPSSYNEQFF. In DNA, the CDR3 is TGTGCCAGCAGCTTAAGTCCGAGCTCCTACAATGAGCAGTTCTTC.

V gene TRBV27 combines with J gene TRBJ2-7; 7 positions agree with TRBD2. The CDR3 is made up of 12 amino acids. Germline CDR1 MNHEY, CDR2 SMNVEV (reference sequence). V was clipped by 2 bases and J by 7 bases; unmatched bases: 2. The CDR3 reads CASSLGRGEQYF. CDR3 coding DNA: TGTGCCAGCAGTTTAGGGCGGGGGGAGCAGTACTTC.

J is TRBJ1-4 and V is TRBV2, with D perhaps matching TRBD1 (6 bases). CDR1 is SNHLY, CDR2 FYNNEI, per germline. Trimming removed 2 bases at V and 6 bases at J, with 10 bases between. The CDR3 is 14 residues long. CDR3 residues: CASSELGAYEKLFF. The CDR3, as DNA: TGTGCCAGCAGTGAACTGGGGGCTTATGAAAAACTGTTTTTT. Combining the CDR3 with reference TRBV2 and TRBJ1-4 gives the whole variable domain EPEVTQTPSHQVTQMGQEVILRCVPISNHLYFYWYRQILGQKVEFLVSFYNNEISEKSEIFDDQFSVERPDGSNFTLKIRSTKLEDSAMYFCASSELGAYEKLFFGSGTQLSVL.

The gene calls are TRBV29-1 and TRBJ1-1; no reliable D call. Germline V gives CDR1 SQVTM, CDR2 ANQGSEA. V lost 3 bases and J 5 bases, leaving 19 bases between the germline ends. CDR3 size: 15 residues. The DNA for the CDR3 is TGCAGCGTTGAGGGTGAAAGAGATTTTATGACTGAAGCTTTCTTT. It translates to CSVEGERDFMTEAFF.

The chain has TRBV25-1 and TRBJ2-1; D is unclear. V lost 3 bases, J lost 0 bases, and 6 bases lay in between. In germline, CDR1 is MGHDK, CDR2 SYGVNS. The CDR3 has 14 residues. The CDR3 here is CASSDSSSYNEQFF. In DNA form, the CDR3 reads TGTGCCAGCAGTGACAGCAGCTCCTACAATGAGCAGTTCTTC.

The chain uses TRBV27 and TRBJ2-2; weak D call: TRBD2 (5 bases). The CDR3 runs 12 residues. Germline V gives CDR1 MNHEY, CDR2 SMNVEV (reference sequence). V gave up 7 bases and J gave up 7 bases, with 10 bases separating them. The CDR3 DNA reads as TGTGCCAGCACCGGAGGCAGCGGGGAGCTGTTTTTT. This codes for CASTGGSGELFF.

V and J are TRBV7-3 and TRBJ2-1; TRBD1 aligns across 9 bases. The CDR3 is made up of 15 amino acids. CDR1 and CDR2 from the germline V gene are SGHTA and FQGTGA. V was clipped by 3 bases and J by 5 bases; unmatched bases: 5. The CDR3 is CASSLGQGTDNEQFF. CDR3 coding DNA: TGTGCCAGCAGCTTGGGACAGGGCACGGACAATGAGCAGTTCTTC.